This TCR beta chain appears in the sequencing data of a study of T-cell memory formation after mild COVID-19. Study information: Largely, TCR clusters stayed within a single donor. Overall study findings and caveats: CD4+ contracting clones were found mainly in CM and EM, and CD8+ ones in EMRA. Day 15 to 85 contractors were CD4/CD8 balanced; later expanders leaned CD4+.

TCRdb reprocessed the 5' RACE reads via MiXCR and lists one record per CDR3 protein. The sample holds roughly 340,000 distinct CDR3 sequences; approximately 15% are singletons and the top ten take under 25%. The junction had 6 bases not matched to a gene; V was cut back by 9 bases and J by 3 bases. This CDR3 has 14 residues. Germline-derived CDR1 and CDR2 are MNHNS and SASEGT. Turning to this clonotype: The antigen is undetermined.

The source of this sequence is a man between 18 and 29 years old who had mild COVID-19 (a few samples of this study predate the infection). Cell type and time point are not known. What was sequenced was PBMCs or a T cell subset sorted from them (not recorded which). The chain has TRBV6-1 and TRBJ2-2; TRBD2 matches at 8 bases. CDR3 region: CASSGGPDTGELFF. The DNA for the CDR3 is TGTGCCAGTTCGGGGGGGCCAGACACCGGGGAGCTGTTTTTT.